These T cell receptor beta chains were read from a single sample in a study of blood T cells in healthy people across ages. MiXCR, run by TCRdb on the 5' RACE reads, gives a single entry per CDR3 protein. Of a few hundred thousand distinct CDR3 sequences in the sample, roughly half were seen once. The sequenced sample consisted of blood. All receptors derive from a man aged 60 to 75 in good health. Each CDR3 is given with its conserved first and last residue. Fields, in order: J gene, D gene, clone size, CDR3 length, V gene, CDR3 DNA, CDR3 protein. D genes are given only for firm matches. Rows may omit the clone size; those that give it use once, few, many or a size class.

J: TRBJ2-7; D: NA; size: NA; length: 13; V: TRBV12-3/TRBV12-4; DNA: TGTGCCAGCAGTTTAGACGACGGCTACGAGCAGTACTTC; CDR3: CASSLDDGYEQYF
J: TRBJ1-5; D: NA; size: NA; length: 13; V: TRBV29-1; DNA: TGCAGCGTTGTATTCGTCGCGGGTCAGCCCCAGCATTTT; CDR3: CSVVFVAGQPQHF
J: TRBJ2-7; D: NA; size: NA; length: 15; V: TRBV5-1; DNA: TGCGCCAGCAGTTCCCGCGGCGAAGGAGGATACGAGCAGTACTTC; CDR3: CASSSRGEGGYEQYF
J: TRBJ2-1; D: NA; size: NA; length: 16; V: TRBV27; DNA: TGTGCCAGCAGTTCCTTCCTCCGTGGGAAGGGAGAGACCCAGTTCTTC; CDR3: CASSSFLRGKGETQFF
J: TRBJ2-4; D: NA; size: NA; length: 17; V: TRBV6-1; DNA: TGTGCCAGCAGTGAAGCGCTCGGGGGGCGAGCCAAAAACATTCAGTACTTC; CDR3: CASSEALGGRAKNIQYF
J: TRBJ2-5; D: TRBD1; size: few; length: 14; V: TRBV28; DNA: TGTGCCAGCACCAGGACAGGGCCCCAAGAGACCCAGTACTTC; CDR3: CASTRTGPQETQYF
J: TRBJ2-3; D: NA; size: once; length: 16; V: TRBV21-1; DNA: TGTGCCAGCAGCATTGTAAGACTAGCGGCCACAGATACGCAGTATTTT; CDR3: CASSIVRLAATDTQYF
J: TRBJ1-2; D: NA; size: NA; length: 15; V: TRBV4-3; DNA: TGCGCCAGCAGCCAAGATAGACTGATGAACTATGGCTACACCTTC; CDR3: CASSQDRLMNYGYTF
J: TRBJ2-3; D: TRBD2; size: few; length: 15; V: TRBV29-1; DNA: TGCAGCGGCCGGGGGGGTCCAGGGAGCACAGATACGCAGTATTTT; CDR3: CSGRGGPGSTDTQYF
J: TRBJ2-7; D: NA; size: NA; length: 14; V: TRBV20-1; DNA: TGCAGTGCTAGTCGGCTAGCGACCTCCTACGAGCAGTACTTC; CDR3: CSASRLATSYEQYF
J: TRBJ2-7; D: TRBD2; size: NA; length: 14; V: TRBV29-1; DNA: TGCAGCGTTTCCCGGACTAGCGGGACCTACGAGCAGTACTTC; CDR3: CSVSRTSGTYEQYF
J: TRBJ2-1; D: NA; size: few; length: 16; V: TRBV20-1; DNA: TGCAGTGCTAGAGTGGGGGGGCGATCTGCGAACAATGAGCAGTTCTTC; CDR3: CSARVGGRSANNEQFF
J: TRBJ1-6; D: NA; size: NA; length: 14; V: TRBV6-1; DNA: TGTGCCAGCAGGCTCGACAGTTATAATTCACCCCTCCACTTT; CDR3: CASRLDSYNSPLHF
J: TRBJ2-4; D: TRBD1; size: NA; length: 15; V: TRBV12-3/TRBV12-4; DNA: TGTGCCAGCAGTTCGATGACAGGGACCAAAAACATTCAGTACTTC; CDR3: CASSSMTGTKNIQYF
J: TRBJ1-2; D: NA; size: NA; length: 10; V: TRBV20-1; DNA: TGCAGTGCTCAGGGTCATGGCTACACCTTC; CDR3: CSAQGHGYTF
J: TRBJ2-1; D: NA; size: many; length: 12; V: TRBV29-1; DNA: TGCAGCGCCGGGCGGGGCGGGAATGAGCAGTTCTTC; CDR3: CSAGRGGNEQFF
J: TRBJ2-4; D: NA; size: few; length: 14; V: TRBV18; DNA: TGTGCCACCGCACCCGCTCTCGCCAAAAACATTCAGTACTTC; CDR3: CATAPALAKNIQYF
J: TRBJ2-2; D: TRBD2; size: once; length: 15; V: TRBV18; DNA: TGTGCCAGCCAGGGACTAGCTGTAAACACCGGGGAGCTGTTTTTT; CDR3: CASQGLAVNTGELFF
J: TRBJ2-1; D: NA; size: NA; length: 15; V: TRBV7-2; DNA: TGTGCCAGCAGCTTAATAGTAGGTTCCTACAATGAGCAGTTCTTC; CDR3: CASSLIVGSYNEQFF
J: TRBJ2-7; D: TRBD1; size: few; length: 14; V: TRBV11-2; DNA: TGTGCCAGCAGCTTACAGACAGGGTGGTACGAGCAGTACTTC; CDR3: CASSLQTGWYEQYF
J: TRBJ2-7; D: TRBD2; size: NA; length: 16; V: TRBV12-3/TRBV12-4; DNA: TGTGCCAGCAGTTTTTGGGCTAGCGGTAGCTCCTACGAGCAGTACTTC; CDR3: CASSFWASGSSYEQYF
J: TRBJ1-1; D: NA; size: many; length: 13; V: TRBV19; DNA: TGTGCCAGTACCTGGGGCTGGGGCACTGAAGCTTTCTTT; CDR3: CASTWGWGTEAFF
J: TRBJ2-7; D: TRBD2; size: NA; length: 15; V: TRBV5-8; DNA: TGTGCCAGCAGCTTGCGCAGGACTAGCTCCTACGAGCAGTACTTC; CDR3: CASSLRRTSSYEQYF
J: TRBJ2-3; D: NA; size: NA; length: 17; V: TRBV5-1; DNA: TGCACCAGCAGCTTGGGAGGAGTCGGCCCTAGCACAGATACGCAGTATTTT; CDR3: CTSSLGGVGPSTDTQYF
J: TRBJ1-1; D: TRBD1; size: NA; length: 15; V: TRBV6-5; DNA: TGTGCCAGCAGCCGACAGGGATTGAGGGAAACTGAAGCTTTCTTT; CDR3: CASSRQGLRETEAFF
J: TRBJ1-4; D: NA; size: NA; length: 14; V: TRBV30; DNA: TGTGCCTGGGCCCATGACAGTACTAATGAAAAACTGTTTTTT; CDR3: CAWAHDSTNEKLFF
J: TRBJ2-7; D: TRBD2; size: NA; length: 13; V: TRBV29-1; DNA: TGCAGCGTTGGAGGGACTAGCGGGATCGAGCAGTACTTC; CDR3: CSVGGTSGIEQYF
J: TRBJ2-2; D: NA; size: NA; length: 12; V: TRBV27; DNA: TGTGCCAGCGAGACAGGACGCGGGGAGCTGTTTTTT; CDR3: CASETGRGELFF
J: TRBJ2-7; D: NA; size: few; length: 14; V: TRBV27; DNA: TGTGCCAGCGGCCGGGACATCAACCCCTACGAGCAGTACTTC; CDR3: CASGRDINPYEQYF
J: TRBJ1-4; D: TRBD1; size: NA; length: 16; V: TRBV4-2; DNA: TGTGCCAGCAGCCTCCTAGGTGGGACAGGGGGTGAAAAACTGTTTTTT; CDR3: CASSLLGGTGGEKLFF
J: TRBJ2-1; D: TRBD2; size: many; length: 16; V: TRBV29-1; DNA: TGCAGCGTTCTTCCCGCGACTAGCGGAGCCTACAATGAGCAGTTCTTC; CDR3: CSVLPATSGAYNEQFF
J: TRBJ2-7; D: NA; size: NA; length: 15; V: TRBV20-1; DNA: TGCAGTGTTAGCGTCCAAGGGGGAAGGCCCTACGAGCAGTACTTC; CDR3: CSVSVQGGRPYEQYF
J: TRBJ1-6; D: NA; size: NA; length: 13; V: TRBV20-1; DNA: TGCAGTGCTACCCCAGATAATAATTCACCCCTCCACTTT; CDR3: CSATPDNNSPLHF
J: TRBJ2-1; D: NA; size: NA; length: 13; V: TRBV7-2; DNA: TGTGCCAGCAGCTTAGTAAACGCGGGTAAGCAGTTCTTC; CDR3: CASSLVNAGKQFF
J: TRBJ1-5; D: TRBD1; size: NA; length: 17; V: TRBV20-1; DNA: TGCAGTGCTACCCGGGACAGGGGGCAATGGGGCGATCAGCCCCAGCATTTT; CDR3: CSATRDRGQWGDQPQHF
J: TRBJ2-3; D: NA; size: many; length: 11; V: TRBV6-5; DNA: TGTGCCAGCAGTTCCGGGCTGACGCAGTATTTT; CDR3: CASSSGLTQYF
J: TRBJ2-1; D: NA; size: once; length: 14; V: TRBV10-3; DNA: TGTGCCACCGCCGGGCCGCTAGATGGTAATGAGCAGTTCTTC; CDR3: CATAGPLDGNEQFF
J: TRBJ2-3; D: NA; size: NA; length: 15; V: TRBV5-5; DNA: TGTGCCAGCGGCAGCGGACAGACCTACACAGATACGCAGTATTTT; CDR3: CASGSGQTYTDTQYF
J: TRBJ1-3; D: TRBD1; size: NA; length: 19; V: TRBV7-9; DNA: TGTGCCAGCAGCACCGGGACAGGGGCGCTCAAGGTCTCTGGAAACACCATATATTTT; CDR3: CASSTGTGALKVSGNTIYF
J: TRBJ2-3; D: NA; size: NA; length: 14; V: TRBV29-1; DNA: TGCAGCGTTGTTTGGGGGTTGTCGGGAGATACGCAGTATTTT; CDR3: CSVVWGLSGDTQYF
J: TRBJ2-5; D: TRBD2; size: NA; length: 15; V: TRBV12-3/TRBV12-4; DNA: TGTGCCAGCAGTTTAGCAAGACTAGCCCAAGAGACCCAGTACTTC; CDR3: CASSLARLAQETQYF
J: TRBJ2-7; D: TRBD1; size: NA; length: 14; V: TRBV25-1; DNA: TGTGCCAGCACCAAAACAGGGGGCCCGTACGAGCAGTACTTC; CDR3: CASTKTGGPYEQYF
J: TRBJ2-2; D: TRBD2; size: few; length: 17; V: TRBV29-1; DNA: TGCAGCGCCTTTGAGGGGCTAGCGGGAACGAACACCGGGGAGCTGTTTTTT; CDR3: CSAFEGLAGTNTGELFF
J: TRBJ1-2; D: NA; size: many; length: 15; V: TRBV11-2; DNA: TGTGCCAGCAGCTTAGATAGGACAGTAAGCTATGGCTACACCTTC; CDR3: CASSLDRTVSYGYTF
J: TRBJ2-3; D: TRBD2; size: NA; length: 15; V: TRBV6-6; DNA: TGTGCCAGCAGTTACGAGCGGGGGGGAACAGATACGCAGTATTTT; CDR3: CASSYERGGTDTQYF
J: TRBJ2-7; D: NA; size: many; length: 17; V: TRBV6-1; DNA: TGTGCCAGCAGTCCCTATTTCAGGGGTGGTGGGGGATACGAGCAGTACTTC; CDR3: CASSPYFRGGGGYEQYF
J: TRBJ1-6; D: NA; size: NA; length: 15; V: TRBV7-8; DNA: TGTGCCAGCAGCCCACAGGGTCGAAATAATTCACCCCTCCACTTT; CDR3: CASSPQGRNNSPLHF
J: TRBJ2-7; D: NA; size: NA; length: 13; V: TRBV29-1; DNA: TGCAGCGTGGTACAGGGTCCCTTTTCCGAGCAGTACTTC; CDR3: CSVVQGPFSEQYF
J: TRBJ2-1; D: NA; size: NA; length: 17; V: TRBV24-1; DNA: TGTGCCACCAGTGACCGAAATCAGGGGCTCTCCTACAATGAGCAGTTCTTC; CDR3: CATSDRNQGLSYNEQFF
J: TRBJ2-4; D: NA; size: NA; length: 17; V: TRBV5-1; DNA: TGCGCCAGCAGCTTTCTTTCCTCGGGACGGGAGCCTTTGAAGCAGTACTTC; CDR3: CASSFLSSGREPLKQYF
J: TRBJ2-3; D: NA; size: NA; length: 13; V: TRBV3-1; DNA: TGTGCCAGCAGCCAAGCGGAGGGGGACACGCAGTATTTT; CDR3: CASSQAEGDTQYF
J: TRBJ2-5; D: NA; size: NA; length: 13; V: TRBV6-6; DNA: TGTGCCAGCACACAGACAGGACAAGAGACCCAGTACTTC; CDR3: CASTQTGQETQYF
J: TRBJ1-4; D: NA; size: NA; length: 15; V: TRBV9; DNA: TGTGCCAGCAGCGTGGGCCCAGGGGCTAATGAAAAACTGTTTTTT; CDR3: CASSVGPGANEKLFF
J: TRBJ2-4; D: TRBD1; size: NA; length: 17; V: TRBV5-1; DNA: TGCGCCAGCAGCTTGGAACCGGGACAGGGGGCGCGGAACATTCAGTACTTC; CDR3: CASSLEPGQGARNIQYF
J: TRBJ2-7; D: NA; size: NA; length: 13; V: TRBV28; DNA: TGTGCCAGCTTCACGACAGCATCCTACGAGCAGTACTTC; CDR3: CASFTTASYEQYF